The 28 T cell receptor beta chains below all came from one sample that was sequenced in a study of blood T cell repertoires in COVID-19. The assay was immunoSEQ multiplex PCR, and TCRdb's table has in-frame clones only and misses some. The data show 110,000 to 150,000 clones, over 75% seen once. The source material was peripheral blood. These receptors all stem from a man between 65 and 80 years old with acute or convalescent COVID-19.

V is TRBV5-1 and J is TRBJ1-1; D gene uncertain. Germline CDR1 and CDR2: SGHRS and YFSETQ. Trimming cost V 0 bases and J 4 bases, with 10 bases left between them. The CDR3 length is 14 residues. The CDR3 DNA is TGCGCCAGCAGCTTGGAGGCGGGGAGCACTGAAGCTTTCTTT. The encoded protein is CASSLEAGSTEAFF.

The chain has TRBV6-1 and TRBJ1-2; 9 bases are shared with TRBD1. Losses at the gene ends were 0 bases for V and 7 bases for J; bases not matched to a gene: 6. Germline V gene sequence: CDR1 MNHNS, CDR2 SASEGT. This CDR3 spans 15 amino acids. CDR3 DNA sequence: TGTGCCAGCAGTGAAGCGGGGGACAGGGCGATTGGCTACACCTTC. It specifies CASSEAGDRAIGYTF.

J is TRBJ1-3 and V is TRBV2; 7 bases agree with TRBD1. The junction had 5 bases not matched to a gene; V was cut back by 7 bases and J by 5 bases. There are 13 residues in the CDR3. In germline, CDR1 is SNHLY, CDR2 FYNNEI. CDR3 in amino acids: CASMVGQRNTIYF. DNA for the CDR3: TGTGCCAGCATGGTGGGACAGAGAAACACCATATATTTT. Using reference TRBV2 and TRBJ1-3 for the parts outside the CDR3, the full variable domain is EPEVTQTPSHQVTQMGQEVILRCVPISNHLYFYWYRQILGQKVEFLVSFYNNEISEKSEIFDDQFSVERPDGSNFTLKIRSTKLEDSAMYFCASMVGQRNTIYFGEGSWLTVV.

This rearrangement joins TRBV5-1 to TRBJ2-3; TRBD2 matches at 7 bases. The V and J ends lost 3 bases and 1 base, in that order; junction bases with no gene match: 8. Germline values: CDR1 SGHRS, CDR2 YFSETQ. The CDR3 is 16 amino acids. The CDR3 loop is CASSWERGERTDTQYF. The CDR3 bases are TGCGCCAGCAGCTGGGAGCGGGGCGAACGCACAGATACGCAGTATTTT.

The chain combines TRBV6-5 with TRBJ1-5; no reliable D call. V shed 6 bases and J shed 5 bases, with 11 bases lying between them. CDR1 MNHEY and CDR2 SVGAGI come from the germline V gene. The CDR3 spans 13 residues. CDR3 region: CASSLEVDQPQHF. CDR3 sequence (DNA): TGTGCCAGCAGCCTCGAGGTCGATCAGCCCCAGCATTTT.

This chain joins TRBV7-8 and TRBJ2-1, with 9 bases lining up with TRBD2. This CDR3 comprises 14 residues. Per the germline V gene, CDR1 is SGHVS and CDR2 is FQNEAQ. The V and J ends lost 4 bases and 13 bases, in that order; junction bases with no gene match: 11. This CDR3 reads CASSSPSETSGQFF. CDR3 DNA: TGTGCCAGCAGCTCCCCCTCCGAGACTAGCGGACAGTTCTTC.

The chain has TRBV7-9 and TRBJ1-4, with D possibly being TRBD1 (6 bases). V lost 2 bases, J lost 4 bases, and 11 bases lay in between. The germline gives CDR1 SEHNR, CDR2 FQNEAQ (reference sequence). The CDR3 length is 15 residues. The CDR3 DNA follows: TGTGCCAGCAGCTTAAGTTCAGGGGATAATGAAAAACTGTTTTTT. It specifies CASSLSSGDNEKLFF.

The CDR3 region has the DNA TGTGCCAGCAGTGAAGGCGGACAGGGACTCACCGGGGAGCTGTTTTTT. This encodes CASSEGGQGLTGELFF. The rearrangement links TRBV6-1 to TRBJ2-2, with 8 bases identical to TRBD1. Unmatched junction bases numbered 5, after V lost 1 base and J lost 4 bases. This CDR3 spans 16 amino acids. Germline V gene data show CDR1 as MNHNS and CDR2 as SASEGT.

This chain joins TRBV20-1 and TRBJ1-2; the D is unclear. Per the germline V gene, CDR1 is DFQATT and CDR2 is SNEGSKA (reference sequence). Trimming left V 3 bases short and J 4 bases short, with 12 bases between. This CDR3 has 13 residues. CDR3 loop: CSASLQEGYGYTF. In DNA form, the CDR3 reads TGCAGTGCTAGTCTCCAGGAGGGCTATGGCTACACCTTC.

The chain joins TRBV7-9 to TRBJ2-5; D is perhaps TRBD1 (7 bases). The CDR3 runs to 17 residues. In germline, CDR1 is SEHNR, CDR2 FQNEAQ (reference sequence). Between the trimmed V and J ends, which lost 5 bases and 2 bases, there was a span of 21 bases. CDR3 DNA: TGTGCCAGCAGCCAAGCCCGGGTCAGGGGGGAACAAGAGACCCAGTACTTC. It specifies CASSQARVRGEQETQYF.

V gene TRBV5-4 combines with J gene TRBJ2-3, with 11 nucleotides matching TRBD2. The CDR3 runs 15 residues. In germline, CDR1 is SGHNT, CDR2 YYREEE (reference sequence). J was trimmed by 5 bases and V by 4 bases; bases with no gene match: 6. The CDR3 loop is CASSLSGRAGDTQYF. In nucleotides, the CDR3 is TGTGCCAGCAGCCTTAGCGGGAGGGCCGGAGATACGCAGTATTTT.

This chain uses TRBV19 with TRBJ1-5, with D possibly TRBD1 on 5 matching bases. The V end lost 5 bases, the J end lost 9 bases, and 29 bases lay between the germline ends. The CDR3 covers 18 residues. Germline CDR1 LNHDA, CDR2 SQIVND (reference sequence). The CDR3 DNA reads TGTGCCAGTAGTGGAGGAAACGGACGGGCTTTCGGCGGGGGGCCCCAGCATTTT. It translates to CASSGGNGRAFGGGPQHF.

The chain has TRBV19 and TRBJ2-7, with TRBD1 identical over 10 bases. This CDR3 has 15 amino acids. Trimming at V came to 4 bases and at J to 5 bases, leaving 8 bases not matched to a gene. Germline assignment: CDR1 LNHDA and CDR2 SQIVND (reference sequence). The CDR3 region has the DNA TGTGCCAGTAGTACCGGACAGGGGGGTATGGACGAGCAGTACTTC. Protein product: CASSTGQGGMDEQYF.

The V and J genes are TRBV6-2 or TRBV6-3 and TRBJ2-3; TRBD2 is a possible D gene (5 bases). The germline gives CDR1 MNHEY, CDR2 SVGEGT. Trimming cost V 4 bases and J 0 bases, with 8 bases left between them. The length of the CDR3 is 14 residues. The CDR3 protein is CASSSSLSTDTQYF. The CDR3 bases are TGTGCCAGCAGTTCTAGCCTAAGCACAGATACGCAGTATTTT.

The chain combines TRBV28 with TRBJ1-5; 7 positions agree with TRBD1. The CDR3 is made up of 15 amino acids. CDR1 MDHEN and CDR2 SYDVKM come from the germline V gene. Unmatched junction bases numbered 7, after V lost 6 bases and J lost 2 bases. The CDR3 is CASRREGAGNQPQHF. DNA for the CDR3: TGTGCCAGCAGGCGCGAGGGGGCGGGCAATCAGCCCCAGCATTTT.

The chain joins TRBV7-2 to TRBJ1-6, with D perhaps TRBD1 (6 bases). The germline gives CDR1 SGHTA, CDR2 FQGNSA. This CDR3 is built from 15 residues. Trimming left V 4 bases short and J 10 bases short, with 17 bases between. The CDR3 nucleotides read TGTGCCAGCAGCTCAGGGGAATTTGGTATCTCACCCCTCCACTTT. The encoded protein is CASSSGEFGISPLHF.

This clone was found once. The rearrangement uses TRBV4-2 and TRBJ2-7; 14 bases fit TRBD2. The germline V gene has CDR1 LGHNA and CDR2 YNFKEQ. The CDR3 has 18 residues. The junction had 7 bases not matched to a gene; V was cut back by 0 bases and J by 3 bases. The CDR3 region has the DNA TGTGCCAGCAGCCAAGAACATGCAGGACTAGCGGGAGGCTACGAGCAGTACTTC. It translates to CASSQEHAGLAGGYEQYF.

CDR3: CASSFTGIGDRKTYEQYF. The CDR3 coding sequence is TGTGCCAGCAGTTTCACGGGCATTGGAGACAGGAAGACCTACGAGCAGTACTTC. The chain combines TRBV28 with TRBJ2-7; TRBD1 is a possible D gene (6 bases). Looked up from germline, CDR1 is MDHEN and CDR2 is SYDVKM. Trimming cost V 3 bases and J 2 bases, with 23 bases left between them. CDR3 length: 18 amino acids.

The J gene is TRBJ2-7, the V gene TRBV7-2, with D unresolved. Germline V gene data show CDR1 as SGHTA and CDR2 as FQGNSA. With 0 bases removed from V and 3 bases from J, the gap between germline ends came to 6 bases. This CDR3 has 13 residues. This CDR3 reads CASSLAQNYEQYF. The CDR3, as DNA: TGTGCCAGCAGCTTAGCCCAAAACTACGAGCAGTACTTC.

The CDR3 DNA reads TGTGCCAGCAGCCACAACAGGGGGCCGGTGGGTGGCTACACCTTC. Translated, it gives CASSHNRGPVGGYTF. The gene calls are TRBV3-1 (or the pseudogene TRBV3-2) and TRBJ1-2, with TRBD1 identical over 9 bases. The junction had 9 bases not matched to a gene; V was cut back by 3 bases and J by 7 bases. The CDR3 has 15 residues. Germline CDR1 is LGHDT and CDR2 is YNNKEL (reference sequence).

This chain joins TRBV5-1 and TRBJ1-6, with a possible D match to TRBD1 (5 bases). The V gene lost 0 bases and the J gene lost 5 bases, with 9 bases spanning the gap. The V gene's germline CDR1 is SGHRS and CDR2 YFSETQ. This CDR3 has 15 residues. CDR3 amino acids: CASSLGLGHNSPLHF. The CDR3 nucleotides are TGCGCCAGCAGCTTGGGGTTGGGGCATAATTCACCCCTCCACTTT.

This chain connects TRBV5-6 to TRBJ1-1, with a possible D match to TRBD1 (5 bases). V was pared by 4 bases and J by 0 bases, with 7 bases between. Germline V gene sequence: CDR1 SGHDT, CDR2 YYEEEE. CDR3 length: 13 amino acids. The chain's CDR3 is CASSLRVNTEAFF. The CDR3 region has the DNA TGTGCCAGCAGCCTCAGGGTGAACACTGAAGCTTTCTTT.

The chain combines TRBV7-9 with TRBJ2-7; tentative D call: TRBD2 (5 bases). Germline CDR1 reads SEHNR; CDR2 reads FQNEAQ (reference sequence). This CDR3 has 13 amino acids. The V and J ends lost 5 bases and 6 bases respectively, with 14 bases between them. The CDR3 bases are TGTGCCAGCAGCCCGTCTCTAGGAGGCGAGCAGTACTTC. Protein: CASSPSLGGEQYF.

The chain is built from TRBV6-5 and TRBJ1-5; TRBD1 might be the D (6 bases). Looked up from germline, CDR1 is MNHEY and CDR2 is SVGAGI. The CDR3 spans 15 residues. Trimming cost V 2 bases and J 1 base, with 9 bases left between them. The CDR3 DNA is TGTGCCAGCAGTTACAAAGGACAGAGCAATCAGCCCCAGCATTTT. This translates into CASSYKGQSNQPQHF.

The chain links TRBV5-1 to TRBJ2-7; D gene unclear. The CDR3 totals 12 residues. V lost 3 bases, J lost 2 bases, and 6 bases lay in between. Germline CDR1 SGHRS, CDR2 YFSETQ. The CDR3 sequence is CASSSTTYEQYF. DNA of the CDR3: TGCGCCAGCAGCTCGACAACCTACGAGCAGTACTTC.

This clone was found a few times. The V call is TRBV6-5, the J call TRBJ2-3; 7 positions agree with TRBD2. Germline CDR1 reads MNHEY; CDR2 reads SVGAGI. V trimming: 3 bases; J trimming: 11 bases; junction bases outside the gene matches: 5. The CDR3 covers 12 residues. The CDR3 sequence: CASSYSRGEQYF. The DNA of the CDR3 is TGTGCCAGCAGTTATTCCCGGGGGGAGCAGTATTTT.

The CDR3 loop is CATSDLGRAGPDTQYF. The CDR3 region has the DNA TGTGCCACCAGTGATTTGGGGAGGGCCGGGCCAGATACGCAGTATTTT. This chain links TRBV24-1 with TRBJ2-3, with 7 positions matching TRBD2. J lost 4 bases, V lost 0 bases, and 6 bases had no gene match. This CDR3 is built from 16 residues. The V gene's germline CDR1 is KGHDR and CDR2 SFDVKD.

The rearrangement joins TRBV4-1 to TRBJ1-5; D remains ambiguous. CDR3 length: 14 residues. Trimming pared 4 bases from V and 4 bases from J, leaving 11 bases between. CDR1 and CDR2 (germline): MGHRA, YSYEKL. The CDR3 nucleotides are TGCGCCAGCAGCCCACAAGCACTAAATCAGCCCCAGCATTTT. Amino acid sequence: CASSPQALNQPQHF.